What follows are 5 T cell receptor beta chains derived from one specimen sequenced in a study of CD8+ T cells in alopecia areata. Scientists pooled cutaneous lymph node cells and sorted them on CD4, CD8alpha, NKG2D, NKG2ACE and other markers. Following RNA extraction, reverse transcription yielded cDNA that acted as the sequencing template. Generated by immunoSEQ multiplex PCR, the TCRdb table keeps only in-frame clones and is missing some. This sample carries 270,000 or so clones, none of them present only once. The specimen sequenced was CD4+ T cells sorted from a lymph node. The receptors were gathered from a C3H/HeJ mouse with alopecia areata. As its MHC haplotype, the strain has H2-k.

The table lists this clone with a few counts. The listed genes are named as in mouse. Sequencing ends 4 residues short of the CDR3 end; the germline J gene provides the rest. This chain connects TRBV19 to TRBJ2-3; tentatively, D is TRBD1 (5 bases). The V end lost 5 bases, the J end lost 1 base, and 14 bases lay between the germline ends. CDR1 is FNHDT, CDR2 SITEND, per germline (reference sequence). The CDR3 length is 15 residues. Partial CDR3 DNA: TGTGCCAGCAGCCCCGGCAGGGAGGGTGCAGAA. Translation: CASSPGREGAE. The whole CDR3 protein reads CASSPGREGAETLYF. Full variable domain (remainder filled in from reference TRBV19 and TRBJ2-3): GGIITQTPKFLIGQEGQKLTLKCQQNFNHDTMYWYRQDSGKGLRLIYYSITENDLQKGDLSEGYDASREKKSSFSLTVTSAQKNEMAVFLCASSPGREGAETLYFGSGTRLTVL.

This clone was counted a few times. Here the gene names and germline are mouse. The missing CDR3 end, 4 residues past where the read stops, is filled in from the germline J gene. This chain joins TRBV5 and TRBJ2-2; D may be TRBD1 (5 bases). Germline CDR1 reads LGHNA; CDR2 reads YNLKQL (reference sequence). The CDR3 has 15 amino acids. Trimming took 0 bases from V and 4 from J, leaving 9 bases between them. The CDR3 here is CASSQDRAGTGQLYF. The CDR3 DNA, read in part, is TGTGCCAGCAGCCAAGACAGGGCAGGCACCGGG.

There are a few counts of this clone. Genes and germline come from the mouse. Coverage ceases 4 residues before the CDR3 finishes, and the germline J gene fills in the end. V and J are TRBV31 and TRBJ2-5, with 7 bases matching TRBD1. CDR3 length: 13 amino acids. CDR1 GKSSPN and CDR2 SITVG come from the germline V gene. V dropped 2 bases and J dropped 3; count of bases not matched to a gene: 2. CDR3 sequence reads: CAWSEGQQDTQYF. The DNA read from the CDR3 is TGTGCCTGGAGTGAGGGACAGCAAGAC.

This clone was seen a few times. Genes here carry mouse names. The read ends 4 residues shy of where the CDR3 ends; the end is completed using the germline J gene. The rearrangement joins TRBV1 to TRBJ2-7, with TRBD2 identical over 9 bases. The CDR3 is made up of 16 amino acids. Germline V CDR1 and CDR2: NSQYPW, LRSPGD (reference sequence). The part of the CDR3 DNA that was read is TGCACCTGCAGTGCAGAGACTGGGGGAAGGCTGTAT. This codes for CTCSAETGGRLY. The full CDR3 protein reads CTCSAETGGRLYEQYF.

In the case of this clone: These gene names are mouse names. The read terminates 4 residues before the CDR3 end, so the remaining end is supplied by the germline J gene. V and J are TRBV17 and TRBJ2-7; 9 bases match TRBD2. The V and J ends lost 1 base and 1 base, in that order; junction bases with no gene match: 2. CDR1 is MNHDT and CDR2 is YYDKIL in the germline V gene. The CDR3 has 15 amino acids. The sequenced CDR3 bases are TGTGCTAGCAGTAGAGGACTGGGGGATTCCTAT. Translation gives CASSRGLGDSY. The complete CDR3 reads CASSRGLGDSYEQYF. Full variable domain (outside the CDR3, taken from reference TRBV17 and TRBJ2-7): DTTVKQNPRYKLARVGKPVNLICSQTMNHDTMYWYQKKPNQAPKLLLFYYDKILNREADTFEKFQSSRPNNSFCSLYIGSAGLEYSAMYLCASSRGLGDSYEQYFGPGTRLTVL.